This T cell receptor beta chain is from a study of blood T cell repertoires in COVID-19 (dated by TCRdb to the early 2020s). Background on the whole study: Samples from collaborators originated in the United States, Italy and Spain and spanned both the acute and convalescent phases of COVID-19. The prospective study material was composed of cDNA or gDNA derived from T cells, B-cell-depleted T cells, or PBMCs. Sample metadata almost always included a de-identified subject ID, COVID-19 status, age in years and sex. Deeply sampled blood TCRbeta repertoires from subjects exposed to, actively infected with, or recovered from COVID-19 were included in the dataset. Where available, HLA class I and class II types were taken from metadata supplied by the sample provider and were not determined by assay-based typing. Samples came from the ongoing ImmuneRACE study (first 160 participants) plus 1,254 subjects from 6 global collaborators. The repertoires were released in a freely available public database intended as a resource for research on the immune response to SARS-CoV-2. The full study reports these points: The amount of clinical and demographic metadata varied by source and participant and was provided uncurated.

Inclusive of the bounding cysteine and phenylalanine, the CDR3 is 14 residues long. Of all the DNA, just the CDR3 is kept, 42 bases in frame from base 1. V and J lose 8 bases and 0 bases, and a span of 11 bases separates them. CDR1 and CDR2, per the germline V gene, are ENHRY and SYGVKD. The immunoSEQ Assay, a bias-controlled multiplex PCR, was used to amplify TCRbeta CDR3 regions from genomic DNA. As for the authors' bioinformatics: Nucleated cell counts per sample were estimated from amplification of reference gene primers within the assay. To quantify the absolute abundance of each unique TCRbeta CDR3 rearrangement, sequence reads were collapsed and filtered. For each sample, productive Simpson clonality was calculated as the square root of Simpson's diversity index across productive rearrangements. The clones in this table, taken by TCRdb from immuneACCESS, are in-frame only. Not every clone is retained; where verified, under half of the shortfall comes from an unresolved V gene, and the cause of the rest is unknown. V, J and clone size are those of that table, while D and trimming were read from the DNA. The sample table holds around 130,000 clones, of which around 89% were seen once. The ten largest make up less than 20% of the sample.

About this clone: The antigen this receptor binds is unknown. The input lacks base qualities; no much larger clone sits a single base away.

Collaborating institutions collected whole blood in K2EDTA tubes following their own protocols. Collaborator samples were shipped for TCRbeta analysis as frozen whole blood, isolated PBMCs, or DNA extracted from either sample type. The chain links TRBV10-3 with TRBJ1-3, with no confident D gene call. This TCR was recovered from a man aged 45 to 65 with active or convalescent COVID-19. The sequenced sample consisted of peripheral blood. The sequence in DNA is TGTGCCATCGGCCGGGATGGCTCTGGAAACACCATATATTTT. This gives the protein CAIGRDGSGNTIYF.